The 18 T cell receptor beta chains below all came from one sample that was sequenced in a study of molecular identifiers for immune sequencing clone quantification. MiXCR was run by TCRdb on the PCR reads, yielding one entry per CDR3 protein. The repertoire holds around 470,000 distinct CDR3 sequences, over 20% seen once, with around 0.84% in the top ten. The sequenced sample consisted of naive CD8+ T cells from blood, with Jurkat cell RNA spiked in. Subset specified: FACS-sorted CD8+CD4-CCR7+CD45RA+ naive T cells. The receptor source for this set is a human donor in good health. Some libraries in this study had Jurkat cell RNA spiked in.

V is TRBV6-5 and J is TRBJ2-7, with D maybe TRBD2 (7 bases). Looked up from germline, CDR1 is MNHEY and CDR2 is SVGAGI. The CDR3 is 15 amino acids. V was trimmed by 5 bases and J by 6 bases, leaving 20 bases between them. CDR3 loop: CASSQTRGGGIEQYF. The CDR3 DNA reads as TGTGCCAGCAGTCAAACCAGGGGCGGGGGAATCGAGCAGTACTTC.

This clonotype was observed many times. The genes are TRBV3-1 and TRBJ2-2; D is possibly TRBD2 (6 bases). CDR1 is LGHDT and CDR2 is YNNKEL in the germline V gene (reference sequence). The CDR3 length is 13 residues. With 4 bases removed from V and 6 bases from J, the gap between germline ends came to 9 bases. CDR3 amino acids: CASSRRESGELFF. CDR3 in DNA: TGTGCCAGCAGCCGACGGGAGTCCGGGGAGCTGTTTTTT.

This clonotype was recorded a few times. This rearrangement joins TRBV20-1 to TRBJ2-7; 10 bases agree with TRBD1. The CDR3 is made up of 15 amino acids. The V gene end was trimmed by 4 bases and the J gene end by 1 base; junction bases not matched to a gene: 7. Per germline, CDR1 DFQATT and CDR2 SNEGSKA (reference sequence). The CDR3 reads CSAKETGGLSYEQYF. The CDR3 region has the DNA TGCAGTGCTAAAGAGACAGGGGGCCTTTCCTACGAGCAGTACTTC.

This clonotype was seen a few times. The rearrangement links TRBV6-5 to TRBJ2-5; D unclear. Germline CDR1 MNHEY, CDR2 SVGAGI. The V gene lost 0 bases and the J gene lost 8 bases, with 13 bases spanning the gap. There are 14 residues in the CDR3. The CDR3 nucleotides read TGTGCCAGCAGTTACTCGACCTACGACGGCACCCAGTACTTC. Translation: CASSYSTYDGTQYF.

This clonotype was seen repeatedly, ten times or more. The CDR3 bases are TGTGCCAGCAGCTTGGTATCGCAAGGAAACATTCAGTACTTC. Translated, it gives CASSLVSQGNIQYF. The chain uses TRBV5-4 and TRBJ2-4; D is undetermined. CDR3 size: 14 residues. Germline V gene sequence: CDR1 SGHNT, CDR2 YYREEE (reference sequence). V dropped 0 bases and J dropped 6 bases, with 10 bases sitting between them.

This clonotype was counted between two and nine times. The gene calls are TRBV7-9 and TRBJ2-7; D might be TRBD1 (6 bases). CDR3 length: 14 residues. Germline CDR1 and CDR2: SEHNR and FQNEAQ (reference sequence). Between the trimmed V and J ends, which lost 5 bases and 2 bases, there was a span of 13 bases. In nucleotides, the CDR3 is TGTGCCAGCAGCACCGGAAGGGGGACCTACGAGCAGTACTTC. Translation gives CASSTGRGTYEQYF.

This clonotype was found many times. The CDR3: CASSVWTSGLTDTQYF. The CDR3 coding sequence is TGTGCCAGCAGCGTTTGGACTAGCGGATTAACAGATACGCAGTATTTT. The J gene is TRBJ2-3, the V gene TRBV9; 10 bases are a match to TRBD2. From germline, CDR1 is SGDLS and CDR2 YYNGEE. After removal of 2 bases from V and 3 bases from J, the junction contained 6 bases not matched to a gene. The length of the CDR3 is 16 residues. Complete variable domain (other parts from reference TRBV9 and TRBJ2-3): DSGVTQTPKHLITATGQRVTLRCSPRSGDLSVYWYQQSLDQGLQFLIQYYNGEERAKGNILERFSAQQFPDLHSELNLSSLELGDSALYFCASSVWTSGLTDTQYFGPGTRLTVL.

This clonotype was found once. A read error may explain this, as a much larger clone is one base away. The rearrangement links TRBV7-9 to TRBJ1-2; possible D gene TRBD1, 5 bases. Germline CDR1 is SEHNR and CDR2 is FQNEAQ (reference sequence). There are 17 residues in the CDR3. CDR3 DNA: TGTGCCAGCAGCTTAGTGACAGACACCCATACGAGATATGGCTGCACCTTC. Translation: CASSLVTDTHTRYGCTF. The whole variable domain, remainder taken from reference TRBV7-9 and TRBJ1-2, is DTGVSQNPRHKITKRGQNVTFRCDPISEHNRLYWYRQTLGQGPEFLTYFQNEAQLEKSRLLSDRFSAERPKGSFSTLEIQRTEQGDSAMYLCASSLVTDTHTRYGCTFGSGTRLTVV.

This clonotype was detected ten times or more. The chain uses TRBV5-1 and TRBJ1-4; 9 bases line up with TRBD1. V shed 3 bases and J 7 bases; nucleotides not matched to a gene: 4. This CDR3 is built from 14 residues. The germline V gene has CDR1 SGHRS and CDR2 YFSETQ. This CDR3 reads CASSSGQGVEKLFF. Written as DNA, the CDR3 is TGCGCCAGCAGCTCGGGACAGGGTGTTGAAAAACTGTTTTTT.

This clonotype has at least ten counts. The rearrangement links TRBV6-2 or TRBV6-3 to TRBJ2-1; no reliable D call. CDR3 size: 13 residues. In germline, CDR1 is MNHEY, CDR2 SVGEGT. V was clipped by 0 bases and J by 8 bases, with 8 bases between them. CDR3 sequence (DNA): TGTGCCAGCAGTTACTCCCGGCCCGATGAGCAGTTCTTC. Protein product: CASSYSRPDEQFF.

The chain has TRBV20-1 and TRBJ2-7, with 9 bases aligning to TRBD2. The CDR3 is 16 residues long. Trimming at V came to 0 bases and at J to 2 bases, leaving 8 bases not matched to a gene. The germline V gene has CDR1 DFQATT and CDR2 SNEGSKA (reference sequence). The CDR3 reads CSARETSSGSTYEQYF. CDR3 in DNA: TGCAGTGCTAGAGAGACCAGTAGCGGGAGCACCTACGAGCAGTACTTC.

A few counts support this clonotype. The CDR3 sequence: CASSATTGTYNEQFF. Written as DNA, the CDR3 is TGTGCCAGCAGCGCGACGACAGGGACCTACAATGAGCAGTTCTTC. The chain is built from TRBV7-6 and TRBJ2-1, with TRBD1 identical over 7 bases. Germline CDR1 is SGHVS and CDR2 is FNYEAQ. The CDR3 length is 15 residues. V lost 5 bases to trimming and J lost 2 bases; unmatched junction nucleotides: 6.

The sample holds a few counts of this clonotype. The V call is TRBV11-2, the J call TRBJ2-1, with 8 bases lining up with TRBD2. The germline CDR1 and CDR2 sequences are SGHAT and FQNNGV. Unmatched junction bases numbered 10, after V lost 5 bases and J lost 4 bases. The CDR3 is 16 amino acids. The CDR3 reads CASSPGGTSGYNEQFF. In DNA, the CDR3 is TGTGCCAGCAGCCCCGGGGGTACTAGCGGATACAATGAGCAGTTCTTC.

With regard to this clonotype: Being one base from a much bigger clone, this may be a read error. CDR3 protein: CRAEGVNTEAFF. The CDR3 DNA reads as TGCAGAGCCGAAGGGGTTAACACTGAAGCTTTCTTT. The chain employs TRBV29-1 and TRBJ1-1; tentative D call: TRBD1 (5 bases). Per germline, CDR1 SQVTM and CDR2 ANQGSEA. The CDR3 totals 12 residues. The full variable domain, completed using reference TRBV29-1 and TRBJ1-1, is SAVISQKPSRDICQRGTSLTIQCQVDSQVTMMFWYRQQPGQSLTLIATANQGSEATYESGFVIDKFPISRPNLTFSTLTVSNMSPEDSSIYLCRAEGVNTEAFFGQGTRLTVV.

The sample holds many counts of this clonotype. V usage is TRBV20-1 and J usage is TRBJ2-7; D ambiguous. This CDR3 region has 11 residues. Looked up from germline, CDR1 is DFQATT and CDR2 is SNEGSKA (reference sequence). V was cut by 3 bases and J by 3 bases, with 6 bases left in between. The CDR3 DNA sequence: TGCAGTGCTAGTTCCCTCTACGAGCAGTACTTC. Translating gives CSASSLYEQYF.

This clonotype was seen more than once but under ten times. CDR3 residues: CASSLLGQGIEQFF. The DNA of the CDR3 is TGTGCCAGCAGTTTGTTGGGACAGGGTATTGAGCAGTTCTTC. This sequence joins TRBV12-3 or TRBV12-4 and TRBJ2-1; 9 bases are a match to TRBD1. The CDR3 runs 14 residues. With 3 bases clipped from V and 9 bases from J, the junction kept 6 bases outside the gene matches.

Only a few counts were recorded for this clonotype. The DNA of the CDR3 is TGTGCCAGCAGTTTGCTCAGGGGTTTGCAGCCCCAGCATTTT. This encodes CASSLLRGLQPQHF. V and J are TRBV28 and TRBJ1-5; D is perhaps TRBD1 (6 bases). The ends were cut back, 3 bases at V and 7 bases at J, with 13 bases in the middle. Germline V gene data show CDR1 as MDHEN and CDR2 as SYDVKM. The CDR3 totals 14 residues.

This clonotype was observed many times. The gene calls are TRBV9 and TRBJ1-1; TRBD1 might be the D (5 bases). This CDR3 comprises 15 residues. The V gene's germline CDR1 is SGDLS and CDR2 YYNGEE. The V end lost 0 bases, the J end lost 1 base, and 10 bases lay between the germline ends. The CDR3 reads CASSVGSGQNTEAFF. CDR3 nucleotides: TGTGCCAGCAGCGTAGGTTCAGGGCAGAACACTGAAGCTTTCTTT.